This TCR beta chain was recovered during a study of blood T cell repertoires in COVID-19. Sequenced by immunoSEQ multiplex PCR; TCRdb stores in-frame clones only, minus some. Counted here are approximately 360,000 clones, 80% to 85% occurring once; the ten biggest clones make up approximately 4.7%. CDR1 SGHTA and CDR2 FQGNSA come from the germline V gene. The ends lost 3 bases at V and 7 bases at J; junction bases unmatched: 3. The CDR3 covers 13 residues. This clonotype was sampled from a woman in her forties or fifties who had recovered from COVID-19. Sequenced sample: PBMCs or T cells enriched from blood (not recorded which). The chain has TRBV7-2 and TRBJ1-2, with TRBD1 matching 9 bases. CDR3 sequence: CASSFRDRVGYTF. The CDR3 bases are TGTGCCAGCAGCTTTCGGGACAGGGTTGGCTACACCTTC. Full variable domain (outside the CDR3, taken from reference TRBV7-2 and TRBJ1-2): GAGVSQSPSNKVTEKGKDVELRCDPISGHTALYWYRQSLGQGLEFLIYFQGNSAPDKSGLPSDRFSAERTGGSVSTLTIQRTQQEDSAVYLCASSFRDRVGYTFGSGTRLTVV.